The 18 T cell receptor beta chains below all came from one sample that was sequenced in a study of CD8 T cells in Susac syndrome. cDNA came from about 0.5 to 1 ug RNA primed by random hexamers. TCRdb reprocessed the immunoSEQ multiplex PCR reads via MiXCR and lists one record per CDR3 protein. Of under 150,000 distinct CDR3 sequences in the sample, approximately 94% were seen once. What was sequenced was CD4+ T cells from PBMCs. These receptors all stem from a human donor with multiple sclerosis.

The chain employs TRBV9 and TRBJ2-2, with 7 positions matching TRBD2. From germline, CDR1 is SGDLS and CDR2 YYNGEE. V lost 7 bases, J lost 6 bases, and 6 bases stayed unmatched. CDR3 size: 13 residues. The CDR3 loop reads CASQAGPPGELFF. The CDR3 DNA is TGTGCCAGCCAAGCGGGGCCGCCCGGGGAGCTGTTTTTT.

The V gene is TRBV7-8, the J gene TRBJ1-2, with 8 bases lining up with TRBD1. Germline V CDR1 and CDR2: SGHVS, FQNEAQ. This CDR3 spans 13 amino acids. V trimming: 4 bases; J trimming: 5 bases; junction bases outside the gene matches: 3. The CDR3 DNA sequence: TGTGCCAGCAGCTCGGGACAGGCTTATGGCTACACCTTC. This encodes CASSSGQAYGYTF.

V gene TRBV5-1 combines with J gene TRBJ1-1; weak D call: TRBD1 (5 bases). Trimming removed 4 bases at V and 1 base at J, with 14 bases between. Germline V lookup: CDR1 SGHRS, CDR2 YFSETQ. This CDR3 spans 15 amino acids. As DNA, the CDR3 is TGCGCCAGCAGCCCCGGAGGGGCGGAGAACACTGAAGCTTTCTTT. Translating it yields CASSPGGAENTEAFF. The variable domain in full, with the rest retrieved from reference TRBV5-1 and TRBJ1-1, is KAGVTQTPRYLIKTRGQQVTLSCSPISGHRSVSWYQQTPGQGLQFLFEYFSETQRNKGNFPGRFSGRQFSNSRSEMNVSTLELGDSALYLCASSPGGAENTEAFFGQGTRLTVV.

This chain joins TRBV25-1 and TRBJ1-1; 10 bases align to TRBD1. Germline V gives CDR1 MGHDK, CDR2 SYGVNS. Trimming at V came to 3 bases and at J to 1 base, leaving 2 bases not matched to a gene. CDR3 length: 15 residues. CDR3 DNA: TGTGCCAGCAGTGATTGGGACAGGGGGAACACTGAAGCTTTCTTT. Protein: CASSDWDRGNTEAFF.

The chain combines TRBV4-2 with TRBJ2-6; D may be TRBD1 (7 bases). The CDR3 spans 18 residues. The V end was cut by 4 bases, the J end by 1 base, with 17 bases between. CDR1 is LGHNA and CDR2 is YNFKEQ in the germline V gene. CDR3: CASSLTTGRGSGANVLTF. CDR3 in DNA: TGTGCCAGCAGCCTGACGACAGGGCGGGGTTCTGGGGCCAACGTCCTGACTTTC.

The chain combines TRBV30 with TRBJ2-5, with D maybe TRBD1 (5 bases). V lost 4 bases to trimming and J lost 2 bases, with 11 bases between them. The germline CDR1 and CDR2 sequences are GTSNPN and SVGIG (reference sequence). The CDR3 extends over 13 amino acids. CDR3 nucleotide sequence: TGTGCCTGGATCGGACACCTACAAGAGACCCAGTACTTC. Its translation is CAWIGHLQETQYF.

This sequence joins TRBV12-3 or TRBV12-4 and TRBJ2-1; D is unclear. V lost 7 bases and J lost 8, with 12 bases in between. The CDR3 consists of 12 residues. CDR3 amino acids: CASTPSHHEQFF. The CDR3 DNA follows: TGTGCCAGCACCCCCTCGCACCATGAGCAGTTCTTC.

The chain recombines TRBV5-1 with TRBJ2-7; perhaps TRBD2 as D (5 bases). The germline V gene encodes CDR1 SGHRS and CDR2 YFSETQ. Trimming removed 4 bases from V and 6 bases from J, with 20 bases in between. The CDR3 spans 15 residues. CDR3 residues: CASSPSGSLPAEQYF. DNA of the CDR3: TGCGCCAGCAGCCCGTCGGGGTCCCTCCCTGCCGAGCAGTACTTC. The full variable domain, its missing parts supplied by reference TRBV5-1 and TRBJ2-7, is KAGVTQTPRYLIKTRGQQVTLSCSPISGHRSVSWYQQTPGQGLQFLFEYFSETQRNKGNFPGRFSGRQFSNSRSEMNVSTLELGDSALYLCASSPSGSLPAEQYFGPGTRLTVT.

The chain carries TRBV5-1 and TRBJ2-7, with D tentatively TRBD2 (7 bases). This CDR3 is 15 amino acids long. Germline CDR1 reads SGHRS; CDR2 reads YFSETQ. Deletions cut 4 bases from V and 2 bases from J, with 16 bases between. Written as DNA, the CDR3 is TGCGCCAGCAGCCCCCTTGGGGGGGCAACCTACGAGCAGTACTTC. As protein: CASSPLGGATYEQYF.

Note on this clonotype: Germline and junction disagree at one end, which may indicate a read error. The rearrangement joins TRBV4-3 to TRBJ1-1; D gene ambiguous. Germline CDR1 is LGHNA and CDR2 is YSLEER. This CDR3 is built from 13 residues. The CDR3 DNA is TGTGCCAGCAGCCAGGAAGCGAACACTGAAGCTTTCTTT. Protein product: CASSQEANTEAFF.

The chain uses TRBV6-5 and TRBJ2-5, with D perhaps TRBD1 (5 bases). Germline V lookup: CDR1 MNHEY, CDR2 SVGAGI. V gave up 8 bases and J gave up 5 bases, with 12 bases separating them. CDR3 size: 12 residues. The CDR3 DNA is TGTGCCAGCCAGGGCTTCGAGGAGACCCAGTACTTC. This sequence encodes CASQGFEETQYF.

The gene calls are TRBV20-1 and TRBJ2-5, with 9 bases that match TRBD1. CDR1 is DFQATT and CDR2 is SNEGSKA in the germline V gene (reference sequence). There are 15 residues in the CDR3. The J segment lost 0 bases and the V segment lost 7 bases, leaving 9 bases of the junction unmatched. CDR3 protein: CSVDRGFPYQETQYF. The CDR3 coding sequence is TGCAGTGTCGACAGGGGGTTCCCGTACCAAGAGACCCAGTACTTC.

This chain links TRBV5-1 with TRBJ2-7; 7 bases are shared with TRBD1. V lost 4 bases, J lost 4 bases, and 8 bases stayed unmatched. Germline-derived CDR1 and CDR2 are SGHRS and YFSETQ. The CDR3 covers 14 residues. The CDR3 protein is CASSPGQEYYEQYF. The CDR3 region has the DNA TGCGCCAGCAGCCCAGGACAGGAATATTACGAGCAGTACTTC.

V usage is TRBV20-1 and J usage is TRBJ1-1, with a possible D match to TRBD1 (6 bases). The V end was cut by 4 bases, the J end by 10 bases, with 19 bases between. Germline CDR1 DFQATT, CDR2 SNEGSKA (reference sequence). This CDR3 contains 13 residues. CDR3 amino acids: CSAIRDMKQGAFF. CDR3 sequence (DNA): TGCAGTGCTATCCGGGACATGAAGCAAGGAGCTTTCTTT.

The chain carries TRBV9 and TRBJ2-7; D tentatively fits TRBD1 or TRBD2 (5 bases each). The CDR3 is made up of 15 amino acids. V was trimmed by 0 bases and J by 1 base, leaving 11 bases between them. Germline V gene data show CDR1 as SGDLS and CDR2 as YYNGEE. The CDR3 nucleotides are TGTGCCAGCAGCGTAGCTGGGGGACCTTCCTACGAGCAGTACTTC. Translating it yields CASSVAGGPSYEQYF.

The chain has TRBV2 and TRBJ2-3, with D uncertain. There are 14 residues in the CDR3. V lost 3 bases and J lost 2, with 9 bases in between. CDR1 is SNHLY and CDR2 is FYNNEI in the germline V gene. CDR3 sequence (DNA): TGTGCCAGCAGTGATGCCCCCTCCACAGATACGCAGTATTTT. It codes for CASSDAPSTDTQYF. Full variable domain (remainder filled in from reference TRBV2 and TRBJ2-3): EPEVTQTPSHQVTQMGQEVILRCVPISNHLYFYWYRQILGQKVEFLVSFYNNEISEKSEIFDDQFSVERPDGSNFTLKIRSTKLEDSAMYFCASSDAPSTDTQYFGPGTRLTVL.

The chain has TRBV7-2 and TRBJ2-2, with 12 positions matching TRBD2. Germline V CDR1 and CDR2: SGHTA, FQGNSA. The CDR3 consists of 16 residues. With 6 bases clipped from V and 4 bases from J, the junction kept 6 bases outside the gene matches. CDR3 loop: CASRALAGGPTGELFF. The CDR3 DNA follows: TGTGCCAGCAGAGCACTAGCGGGGGGACCCACCGGGGAGCTGTTTTTT. The full variable domain, in which reference TRBV7-2 and TRBJ2-2 provide the parts outside the CDR3, is GAGVSQSPSNKVTEKGKDVELRCDPISGHTALYWYRQSLGQGLEFLIYFQGNSAPDKSGLPSDRFSAERTGGSVSTLTIQRTQQEDSAVYLCASRALAGGPTGELFFGEGSRLTVL.

In DNA form, the CDR3 reads TGTGCCAGCACTTGGGCAACGGGGAACTATGGCTACACCTTC. Translated: CASTWATGNYGYTF. The V call is TRBV6-6, the J call TRBJ1-2, with D unclear. Germline V CDR1 and CDR2: MNHNY, SVGAGI (reference sequence). Deletions cut 7 bases from V and 2 bases from J, with 14 bases between. This CDR3 contains 14 residues.